The 8 T cell receptor beta chains below come from one sample, sequenced in a study of early T cells in non-severe SARS-CoV-2 infection. TCRdb independently ran MiXCR on the 5' RACE reads; one entry per CDR3 protein. The table records tens of thousands of distinct CDR3 sequences, approximately 10% of them present only once. The source material was whole blood, sampled at baseline. The receptors stem from an adult who was a healthcare worker with PCR-confirmed SARS-CoV-2 infection or an uninfected control (not recorded which).

This clonotype was counted a few times. The chain uses TRBV7-3 and TRBJ1-1; D remains ambiguous. Trimming pared 4 bases from V and 4 bases from J, leaving 10 bases between. Germline CDR1 and CDR2: SGHTA and FQGTGA. CDR3 size: 13 residues. The CDR3 sequence: CASSYQVGTEAFF. The CDR3 DNA is TGTGCCAGCAGCTACCAAGTTGGCACTGAAGCTTTCTTT.

This clonotype has just a few counts. V gene TRBV6-6 combines with J gene TRBJ1-1, with unresolved D. Germline V CDR1 and CDR2: MNHNY, SVGAGI (reference sequence). Trimming left V 6 bases short and J 4 bases short, with 0 bases between. The CDR3 extends over 9 amino acids. The CDR3 bases are TGTGCCAGCAGCACTGAAGCTTTCTTT. This codes for CASSTEAFF.

This clonotype was seen many times. The gene calls are TRBV6-6 and TRBJ1-4; no reliable D call. The CDR3 length is 12 residues. V was trimmed by 6 bases and J by 15 bases, leaving 17 bases between them. Germline CDR1 reads MNHNY; CDR2 reads SVGAGI (reference sequence). In DNA form, the CDR3 reads TGTGCCAGCAGCCCCGTGGGAGAGCGGGTGTTTTTT. It specifies CASSPVGERVFF.

The table lists this clonotype with a few counts. This chain uses TRBV25-1 with TRBJ1-2; D gene ambiguous. Trimming took 3 bases from V and 8 from J, leaving 7 bases between them. Germline V CDR1 and CDR2: MGHDK, SYGVNS. The CDR3 totals 11 residues. The CDR3 DNA sequence: TGTGCCAGCAGTGAGAGATGGGGCTACACCTTC. As protein: CASSERWGYTF.

V and J are TRBV20-1 and TRBJ2-3; the D gene is possibly TRBD1 (6 bases). The CDR3 is 14 residues long. Between the trimmed V and J ends, which lost 5 bases and 1 base, there was a span of 13 bases. Germline V CDR1 and CDR2: DFQATT, SNEGSKA (reference sequence). The CDR3: CSARGQPGTDTQYF. DNA of the CDR3: TGCAGTGCTCGCGGACAGCCCGGCACAGATACGCAGTATTTT.

V is TRBV5-1 and J is TRBJ2-1, with D hard to call. Looked up from germline, CDR1 is SGHRS and CDR2 is YFSETQ. This CDR3 is built from 12 residues. V shed 0 bases and J shed 5 bases, with 3 bases lying between them. CDR3 DNA sequence: TGCGCCAGCAGCTTGGGGGACAATGAGCAGTTCTTC. It yields the protein CASSLGDNEQFF.

This clonotype was recorded at least ten times. J is TRBJ2-5 and V is TRBV29-1; 8 bases agree with TRBD2. The trim removed 3 bases at V and 4 bases at J, leaving 4 bases unmatched. This CDR3 is 13 amino acids long. CDR1 is SQVTM and CDR2 is ANQGSEA in the germline V gene. The CDR3 DNA reads as TGCAGCGTTGATCGTGCGGGGGGAGAGACCCAGTACTTC. Protein product: CSVDRAGGETQYF.

This clonotype has more than one count but fewer than ten. This chain uses TRBV18 with TRBJ1-1; no reliable D call. Trimming took off 4 bases at V and 4 bases at J, with 7 bases between the two ends. Germline loops: CDR1 KGHSH, CDR2 LQKENI. CDR3 size: 12 residues. Here the CDR3 DNA reads TGTGCCAGCTCACTGCTACGCACTGAAGCTTTCTTT. This gives the protein CASSLLRTEAFF.